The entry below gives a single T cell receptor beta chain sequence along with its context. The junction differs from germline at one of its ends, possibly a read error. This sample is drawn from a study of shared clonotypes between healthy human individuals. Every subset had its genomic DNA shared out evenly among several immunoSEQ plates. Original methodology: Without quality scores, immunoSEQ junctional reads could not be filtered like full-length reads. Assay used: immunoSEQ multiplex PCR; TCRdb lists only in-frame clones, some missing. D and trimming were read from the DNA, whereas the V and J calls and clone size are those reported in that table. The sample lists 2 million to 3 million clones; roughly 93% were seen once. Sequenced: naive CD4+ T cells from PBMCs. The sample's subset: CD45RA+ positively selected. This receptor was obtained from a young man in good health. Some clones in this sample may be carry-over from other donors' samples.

CDR3 residues: CASSRTGGPNYGYTF. CDR3 DNA: TGTGCCAGCAGCCGTACCGGCGGCCCTAATTATGGCTACACCTTC. The chain joins TRBV6-5 to TRBJ1-2; D is unresolved. The length of the CDR3 is 15 residues. Germline V lookup: CDR1 MNHEY, CDR2 SVGAGI.